Listed below are T cell receptor beta chains from one sample, sequenced in a study of graft-versus-host responses after intestinal transplantation. Clones were sequenced by immunoSEQ multiplex PCR, and TCRdb holds only the in-frame ones, with some missing. The sample consists of about 120,000 clones, just under 95% of them appearing once. These receptors lack a known antigen. This sample comprised unstimulated CD4+ T cells sorted from spleen or lymph node cells, obtained before intestinal transplant. Every receptor here comes from a human donor who received an intestinal transplant. CDR3s include the opening cysteine and the closing phenylalanine or tryptophan. A D gene is named only where the DNA matches it firmly. Size tells how often a clone was seen (once, few, many) or the class of an expanded clone, and some rows leave it out.

>TRBJ1-5|-|TRBD1|TRBV6-1
TGTGCCAGCAGTGGGGGGACAGTTCCCAATCAGCCCCAGCATTTT
CASSGGTVPNQPQHF
>TRBJ2-7|-|TRBD1|TRBV5-1
TGCGCCACCCGAGTCGGACAGGGGGCATACGAGCAGTACTTC
CATRVGQGAYEQYF
>TRBJ2-1|-|TRBD1|TRBV29-1
TGCAGCGTTTGGGACAGGGCGAGAGCGGGACTCTCCTACAATGAGCAGTTCTTC
CSVWDRARAGLSYNEQFF
>TRBJ1-2|-|-|TRBV28
TGTGCCAGCAGGGGAGATAGCTATGGCTACACCTTC
CASRGDSYGYTF
>TRBJ1-1|-|-|TRBV27
TGTGCCAGCAGTTCTGTGGTTACGGTCTACAGGGAAGTTGTAAAAGCTTTCTTT
CASSSVVTVYREVVKAFF
>TRBJ2-3|-|-|TRBV9
TGTGCCAGCAGCGTAGACCTAGGAAGGGATACGCAGTATTTT
CASSVDLGRDTQYF
>TRBJ2-5|-|TRBD2|TRBV5-1
TGCGCCAGCAGTGAACTAGCGGGAGGTCAGGAGACCCAGTACTTC
CASSELAGGQETQYF
>TRBJ2-1|-|TRBD2|TRBV11-2
TGTGCCAGCAGCCGGATGGCGGGGGAATACAATGAACAGTTCTTC
CASSRMAGEYNEQFF
>TRBJ2-5|-|-|TRBV18
TGTGCCAGCTCACCAGCGTCTCGAGAGACCCAGTACTTC
CASSPASRETQYF
>TRBJ2-2|-|-|TRBV20-1
TGCAGTGCTTCCCACTCCGGAAGGCTGTTTTTT
CSASHSGRLFF
>TRBJ2-7|-|-|TRBV30
TGTGCCTGGAGTGGACGCGAGCAGTACTTC
CAWSGREQYF
>TRBJ2-5|few|TRBD2|TRBV6-6
TGTGCCAGCAGTTACCTAGCGGGAGAGGGAGAGACCCAGTACTTC
CASSYLAGEGETQYF
>TRBJ1-5|-|TRBD1|TRBV6-5
TGTGCCAGCAGTCCGGGGACAGTCAATCAGCCCCAGCATTTT
CASSPGTVNQPQHF
>TRBJ1-5|-|-|TRBV7-9
TGTGCCAGCAACTTTTCTGAAGATCAGCCCCAGCATTTT
CASNFSEDQPQHF
>TRBJ2-7|-|-|TRBV30
TGTGCCTGGTCGTCGGGGATGCCCCCCTACGAGCAGTACTTC
CAWSSGMPPYEQYF
>TRBJ1-3|-|-|TRBV11-1
TGTGCCAGCAGATCCTCAGGCCCCTCTGGAAACACCATATATTTT
CASRSSGPSGNTIYF
>TRBJ2-1|-|-|TRBV5-6
TGTGCCAGCAGCTTACTACGTGGGAATGAGCAGTTCTTC
CASSLLRGNEQFF
>TRBJ2-3|-|TRBD1|TRBV5-1
TGCGCCAGCAGCCAAGGGCGACAGGGGTCCACAGATACGCAGTATTTT
CASSQGRQGSTDTQYF
>TRBJ1-1|-|-|TRBV19
TGTGCCAGTAGTATAGATACCAGAAGGGCTGAAGCTTTCTTT
CASSIDTRRAEAFF
>TRBJ1-1|-|-|TRBV6-1
TGTGCCAGTTCACTTGAGGCGAACACTGAAGCTTTCTTT
CASSLEANTEAFF
>TRBJ2-1|-|TRBD2|TRBV27
TGTGCCAGCAACCTAGCGGGATCCCATGAGCAGTTCTTC
CASNLAGSHEQFF
>TRBJ2-1|-|-|TRBV7-3
TGTGCCAGCAGCCCCCGGGACTCCCAGGGGAAGTACAATGAGCAGTTCTTC
CASSPRDSQGKYNEQFF
>TRBJ1-5|-|-|TRBV30
TGTGCCTGGACCCTCAATCAGCCCCAGCATTTT
CAWTLNQPQHF
>TRBJ2-7|-|-|TRBV18
TGTGCCAGCTCACCCCCGGCATCCTACGAGCAGTACTTC
CASSPPASYEQYF
>TRBJ2-7|-|TRBD1|TRBV28
TGTGCCAGCAGCCGTACTAACAGGGGCAGAAACGAGCAGTACTTC
CASSRTNRGRNEQYF
>TRBJ2-2|-|TRBD1|TRBV11-2
TGTGCCAGCAGCCTCAGGGGGCGGGCCGGGGAGCTGTTTTTT
CASSLRGRAGELFF
>TRBJ2-5|-|-|TRBV7-6
TGTGCCAGCAGCTTAGGGACAGCCCGAGAGACCCAGTACTTC
CASSLGTARETQYF
>TRBJ2-3|-|-|TRBV6-6
TGTGCCAGCAGTTACGAGGGTTACACAGATACGCAGTATTTT
CASSYEGYTDTQYF
>TRBJ2-5|-|-|TRBV5-1
TGCGCCAGCAGCTCCCGGGACACCCAGAAGACCCAGTACTTC
CASSSRDTQKTQYF
>TRBJ1-2|few|TRBD1|TRBV7-2
TGTGCCAGCAGCCCGGACAGGGGATATGGCTACACCTTC
CASSPDRGYGYTF
>TRBJ1-4|-|-|TRBV28
TGTGCCAGCAGTTTCCCAAGGGGAAGGGGAACTAATGAAAAACTGTTTTTT
CASSFPRGRGTNEKLFF
>TRBJ1-2|-|TRBD1|TRBV6-6
TGTGCCAGCGGTTACTCTCCTGGACAGGGGTTTGGCTACACCTTC
CASGYSPGQGFGYTF
>TRBJ2-2|-|TRBD1|TRBV11-2
TGTGCCAGCAGCTCCGGACAGGGAACCACCGGGGAGCTGTTTTTT
CASSSGQGTTGELFF
>TRBJ2-3|-|TRBD2|TRBV5-1
TGCGCCAGCAGCGTGCGGGAGGGCACAGATACGCAGTATTTT
CASSVREGTDTQYF
>TRBJ2-5|once|-|TRBV21-1
TGTGCCAGCAGCAAAGAGGTGGCAGGGGGACCTCAAGAGACCCAGTACTTC
CASSKEVAGGPQETQYF
>TRBJ1-2|-|-|TRBV6-1
TGTGCCAGCAGTGGGGACACGTACATCTATGGCTACACCTTC
CASSGDTYIYGYTF
>TRBJ2-1|-|-|TRBV9
TGTGCCAGCAGCGTAGACCCCCAGGGAAATGAGCAGTTCTTC
CASSVDPQGNEQFF
>TRBJ2-3|once|-|TRBV18
TGTGCCAGCTCACCAGCTAGCCTCAGCACAGATACGCAGTATTTT
CASSPASLSTDTQYF
>TRBJ2-7|-|TRBD1|TRBV5-1
TGCGCCAGCAGCTCGCCGGGACAGGGACTTTACGAGCAGTACTTC
CASSSPGQGLYEQYF
>TRBJ2-6|few|TRBD2|TRBV6-4
TGTGCCAGCAGTGACTCGGGACTAGCTGGAGCTGGGGCCAACGTCCTGACTTTC
CASSDSGLAGAGANVLTF
>TRBJ2-5|-|-|TRBV5-1
TGCGCCAGCAGCCCCAGCGTAGTGAAGGAGACCCAGTACTTC
CASSPSVVKETQYF